This T cell receptor beta chain originates from a study of blood T cells in healthy people across ages. With V trimmed by 6 bases and J by 5 bases, 3 bases remained unmatched. Germline loops: CDR1 MNHEY, CDR2 SMNVEV (reference sequence). This CDR3 is 13 amino acids long. It was with a sample-barcoded 5' primer and a J-beta primer mix that a second PCR of roughly 7 to 12 cycles was run. One entry per CDR3 protein, called by TCRdb with MiXCR from the 5' RACE reads. The sample carries around 620,000 distinct CDR3 sequences, approximately 27% recorded once. In its sample, this clonotype was seen many times.

This TCR was sampled from a woman in her 70s in good health. Sequenced input: blood. V gene TRBV27 combines with J gene TRBJ1-2; 10 positions match TRBD1. CDR3 protein: CASRLDRGYGYTF. The CDR3 DNA sequence: TGTGCCAGCAGGTTGGACAGGGGGTATGGCTACACCTTC.